This T cell receptor (beta chain) derives from a study of spatial heterogeneity in lung cancer. TCRdb redid the calling of the 5' RACE reads with MiXCR, one entry per CDR3 protein. Of approximately 9,000 distinct CDR3 sequences in the sample, roughly 4.3% were seen once. Germline V gene data show CDR1 as SGHVS and CDR2 as FQNEAQ. V dropped 1 base and J dropped 6 bases, with 16 bases sitting between them. This CDR3 spans 16 amino acids. The time point denotes: sample taken at primary tumor resection. Patients with untreated early-stage non-small cell lung cancer, numbering 72, were the donors. Frozen PBMC, nontumor lung or tumor provided whole RNA, which was sequenced unsorted. Whole-study results and caveats: Intratumoral expanded alpha and beta TCR counts were found to track tumor mutation counts.

There are many counts of this clonotype. The antigen is not known. Sequenced material: lung tumor tissue, taken at surgery. The chain combines TRBV7-8 with TRBJ1-5, with D perhaps TRBD1 (5 bases). The source of this sequence is a female donor with early-stage non-small cell lung cancer. CDR3 sequence (DNA): TGTGCCAGCAGCTTAGGGCCCCAGGGATTGGGTCAGCCCCAGCATTTT. Its protein is CASSLGPQGLGQPQHF.